This is a list of T cell receptor beta chains from one sample in a study of blood T cells in healthy people across ages. TCRdb itself ran the 5' RACE reads through MiXCR, one entry per CDR3 protein. The sample records under 800,000 distinct CDR3 sequences, roughly 21% being singletons. Sequencing was done on a sample of blood. These receptors were collected from a man in his 70s in good health. CDR3s include the opening cysteine and the closing phenylalanine or tryptophan. D genes are given only for firm matches. Clone size is not always given. Where it is, it says once, few, many or a class for expanded clones.

clone size: .; J gene: TRBJ2-4; V gene: TRBV7-9; D gene: .; CDR3 protein: CASSHDSGRKNIQYF; CDR3 DNA: TGTGCCAGCAGCCACGATTCGGGCAGAAAAAACATTCAGTACTTC
clone size: few; J gene: TRBJ2-5; V gene: TRBV5-1; D gene: TRBD2; CDR3 protein: CASSSAGTSGETQYF; CDR3 DNA: TGCGCCAGCAGCTCCGCCGGGACTAGCGGTGAGACCCAGTACTTC
clone size: .; J gene: TRBJ2-3; V gene: TRBV7-2; D gene: TRBD2; CDR3 protein: CASSVGLAENTDTHYF; CDR3 DNA: TGTGCCAGCAGCGTGGGACTAGCGGAGAACACAGATACGCATTATTTT
clone size: .; J gene: TRBJ2-5; V gene: TRBV29-1; D gene: TRBD1; CDR3 protein: CSMGQGAETQYF; CDR3 DNA: TGCAGCATGGGACAGGGGGCGGAGACCCAGTACTTC
clone size: .; J gene: TRBJ2-7; V gene: TRBV19; D gene: TRBD1; CDR3 protein: CASDRAHGSYEQYF; CDR3 DNA: TGTGCCAGCGACAGGGCCCATGGCTCCTACGAGCAGTACTTC
clone size: .; J gene: TRBJ2-2; V gene: TRBV20-1; D gene: .; CDR3 protein: CSAMSENTGELFF; CDR3 DNA: TGCAGTGCTATGTCGGAGAACACCGGGGAGCTGTTTTTT
clone size: .; J gene: TRBJ2-1; V gene: TRBV15; D gene: .; CDR3 protein: CATSRDDSSGPYNEQFF; CDR3 DNA: TGTGCCACCAGCAGAGATGATAGTAGCGGACCATACAATGAGCAGTTCTTC
clone size: .; J gene: TRBJ2-7; V gene: TRBV3-1; D gene: TRBD1; CDR3 protein: CASSQDLLGQGPYEQYF; CDR3 DNA: TGTGCCAGCAGCCAAGATCTTTTGGGACAGGGTCCCTACGAGCAGTACTTC
clone size: .; J gene: TRBJ1-1; V gene: TRBV12-3/TRBV12-4; D gene: .; CDR3 protein: CASSSRSWGTEAFF; CDR3 DNA: TGTGCCAGCAGTTCGCGGTCCTGGGGCACTGAAGCTTTCTTT
clone size: .; J gene: TRBJ1-4; V gene: TRBV5-1; D gene: TRBD1; CDR3 protein: CASSLGDRDHEKLFF; CDR3 DNA: TGCGCCAGCAGCTTGGGAGACAGGGATCATGAAAAACTGTTTTTT
clone size: few; J gene: TRBJ2-7; V gene: TRBV29-1; D gene: TRBD1; CDR3 protein: CSVERDRPYEQYF; CDR3 DNA: TGCAGCGTTGAACGGGACAGGCCTTACGAGCAGTACTTC
clone size: .; J gene: TRBJ1-2; V gene: TRBV27; D gene: TRBD1; CDR3 protein: CASSLDRGKLYGYTF; CDR3 DNA: TGTGCCAGCAGTTTAGACAGGGGAAAACTCTATGGCTACACCTTC
clone size: .; J gene: TRBJ2-5; V gene: TRBV5-5; D gene: .; CDR3 protein: CASSLAPVRETQYF; CDR3 DNA: TGTGCCAGCAGCTTGGCCCCCGTGAGGGAGACCCAGTACTTC
clone size: .; J gene: TRBJ2-5; V gene: TRBV5-5; D gene: TRBD1; CDR3 protein: CASSPLVGQGAETQYF; CDR3 DNA: TGTGCCAGCAGCCCCTTGGTCGGGCAGGGGGCTGAGACCCAGTACTTC
clone size: .; J gene: TRBJ2-7; V gene: TRBV5-4; D gene: .; CDR3 protein: CASSLWGDSYEQYF; CDR3 DNA: TGTGCCAGCAGCTTGTGGGGCGACTCCTACGAGCAGTACTTC
clone size: few; J gene: TRBJ2-7; V gene: TRBV6-5; D gene: .; CDR3 protein: CASSPPGFSSYEQYF; CDR3 DNA: TGTGCCAGCAGTCCGCCCGGTTTTAGCTCCTACGAGCAGTACTTC
clone size: few; J gene: TRBJ2-5; V gene: TRBV15; D gene: .; CDR3 protein: CATSRPIRVGETQYF; CDR3 DNA: TGTGCCACCAGCAGACCAATTCGTGTCGGGGAGACCCAGTACTTC
clone size: .; J gene: TRBJ2-5; V gene: TRBV6-5; D gene: .; CDR3 protein: CASRSRGQETQYF; CDR3 DNA: TGTGCCAGCCGTAGCCGGGGTCAAGAGACCCAGTACTTC
clone size: .; J gene: TRBJ2-7; V gene: TRBV20-1; D gene: .; CDR3 protein: CSARAPGTAQNEQYF; CDR3 DNA: TGCAGCGCTAGAGCCCCCGGGACCGCGCAGAACGAGCAGTACTTC
clone size: .; J gene: TRBJ1-3; V gene: TRBV4-1; D gene: .; CDR3 protein: CASSQERENTIYF; CDR3 DNA: TGCGCCAGCAGCCAAGAGCGGGAGAACACCATATATTTT
clone size: many; J gene: TRBJ2-5; V gene: TRBV29-1; D gene: .; CDR3 protein: CSAMRGPNSETQYF; CDR3 DNA: TGCAGCGCCATGAGGGGACCCAATTCAGAGACCCAGTACTTC
clone size: .; J gene: TRBJ2-3; V gene: TRBV12-3/TRBV12-4; D gene: .; CDR3 protein: CASSLGPRPDTQYF; CDR3 DNA: TGTGCCAGCAGTTTGGGACCCCGCCCCGATACGCAGTATTTT
clone size: few; J gene: TRBJ2-5; V gene: TRBV6-6; D gene: TRBD1; CDR3 protein: CASSDRGRETQYF; CDR3 DNA: TGTGCCAGCAGTGACAGGGGGAGGGAGACCCAGTACTTC
clone size: .; J gene: TRBJ2-7; V gene: TRBV6-2/TRBV6-3; D gene: TRBD2; CDR3 protein: CASSGTSGPTREQYF; CDR3 DNA: TGTGCCAGCAGCGGGACTAGCGGCCCGACGCGTGAGCAGTACTTC
clone size: .; J gene: TRBJ1-2; V gene: TRBV5-8; D gene: TRBD1; CDR3 protein: CASSLAPGQDFYGYTF; CDR3 DNA: TGTGCCAGCAGCCTAGCCCCGGGACAGGATTTCTATGGCTACACCTTC
clone size: .; J gene: TRBJ2-1; V gene: TRBV20-1; D gene: .; CDR3 protein: CSAKSQYEQFF; CDR3 DNA: TGCAGTGCTAAGTCCCAGTATGAGCAGTTCTTC
clone size: few; J gene: TRBJ1-5; V gene: TRBV12-5; D gene: .; CDR3 protein: CASGPQSGQPQHF; CDR3 DNA: TGTGCTAGTGGTCCCCAGTCAGGTCAGCCCCAGCATTTT
clone size: many; J gene: TRBJ2-1; V gene: TRBV6-2/TRBV6-3; D gene: .; CDR3 protein: CASSYSWQPRYNEQFF; CDR3 DNA: TGTGCCAGCAGTTACTCTTGGCAGCCCCGCTACAATGAGCAGTTCTTC
clone size: .; J gene: TRBJ1-5; V gene: TRBV25-1; D gene: .; CDR3 protein: CASSDGSSNQPQHF; CDR3 DNA: TGTGCCAGCAGTGACGGGAGTAGCAATCAGCCCCAGCATTTT
clone size: few; J gene: TRBJ2-1; V gene: TRBV19; D gene: TRBD2; CDR3 protein: CAISIGTGLAGVNEQFF; CDR3 DNA: TGTGCCATTAGTATTGGTACGGGACTAGCGGGAGTCAATGAGCAGTTCTTC
clone size: .; J gene: TRBJ2-6; V gene: TRBV5-1; D gene: .; CDR3 protein: CASSTSRESGANVLTF; CDR3 DNA: TGCGCCAGCAGCACAAGCAGGGAATCTGGGGCCAACGTCCTGACTTTC
clone size: few; J gene: TRBJ1-1; V gene: TRBV21-1; D gene: .; CDR3 protein: CASSKGGPQGNTEAFF; CDR3 DNA: TGTGCCAGCAGCAAGGGAGGGCCGCAGGGGAACACTGAAGCTTTCTTT
clone size: .; J gene: TRBJ2-3; V gene: TRBV11-2; D gene: TRBD2; CDR3 protein: CASSLESSGRAKVTDTQYF; CDR3 DNA: TGTGCCAGCAGCTTGGAATCCAGCGGGAGGGCCAAAGTCACAGATACGCAGTATTTT
clone size: .; J gene: TRBJ1-6; V gene: TRBV7-3; D gene: .; CDR3 protein: CTSSSTPGLSPLHF; CDR3 DNA: TGTACCAGCAGCTCGACCCCAGGGCTTTCACCCCTCCACTTT
clone size: .; J gene: TRBJ2-7; V gene: TRBV20-1; D gene: TRBD2; CDR3 protein: CSARKAGSYEQYF; CDR3 DNA: TGCAGTGCTAGAAAAGCGGGATCCTACGAGCAGTACTTC
clone size: few; J gene: TRBJ1-2; V gene: TRBV12-3/TRBV12-4; D gene: TRBD1; CDR3 protein: CASILNPHNRGGYGYTF; CDR3 DNA: TGTGCCAGCATCCTTAACCCCCACAACAGGGGGGGCTATGGCTACACCTTC
clone size: .; J gene: TRBJ1-2; V gene: TRBV20-1; D gene: TRBD1; CDR3 protein: CSASETGVSGYTF; CDR3 DNA: TGCAGTGCTAGTGAGACAGGGGTTTCTGGCTACACCTTC
clone size: few; J gene: TRBJ1-2; V gene: TRBV7-3; D gene: .; CDR3 protein: CASSPGGRGGYTF; CDR3 DNA: TGTGCCAGCAGCCCCGGGGGGCGAGGTGGCTACACCTTC
clone size: few; J gene: TRBJ2-3; V gene: TRBV7-9; D gene: .; CDR3 protein: CASSLEGFSTDTQYF; CDR3 DNA: TGTGCCAGCAGCTTAGAGGGATTTAGCACAGATACGCAGTATTTT
clone size: .; J gene: TRBJ2-3; V gene: TRBV12-3/TRBV12-4; D gene: .; CDR3 protein: CASTRPGSTDTQYF; CDR3 DNA: TGTGCCAGCACCAGGCCCGGGAGCACAGATACGCAGTATTTT
clone size: .; J gene: TRBJ1-6; V gene: TRBV20-1; D gene: .; CDR3 protein: CSASRGGNSPLHF; CDR3 DNA: TGCAGTGCTAGTCGGGGGGGTAATTCACCCCTCCACTTT
clone size: .; J gene: TRBJ2-2; V gene: TRBV4-1; D gene: .; CDR3 protein: CASSHIGGWTGELFF; CDR3 DNA: TGCGCCAGCAGCCATATTGGGGGGTGGACCGGGGAGCTGTTTTTT
clone size: .; J gene: TRBJ2-5; V gene: TRBV25-1; D gene: TRBD1; CDR3 protein: CASRGDRGEETQYF; CDR3 DNA: TGTGCCAGCAGAGGGGACAGGGGGGAAGAGACCCAGTACTTC
clone size: .; J gene: TRBJ2-1; V gene: TRBV7-3; D gene: TRBD2; CDR3 protein: CASSLTQTSGYNEQFF; CDR3 DNA: TGTGCCAGCAGCTTAACCCAAACTAGCGGCTACAATGAGCAGTTCTTC
clone size: .; J gene: TRBJ2-2; V gene: TRBV29-1; D gene: TRBD1; CDR3 protein: CSGRQGAGELFF; CDR3 DNA: TGCAGCGGCCGACAGGGGGCCGGGGAGCTGTTTTTT
clone size: .; J gene: TRBJ2-3; V gene: TRBV4-3; D gene: .; CDR3 protein: CASSGEGVGDTQYF; CDR3 DNA: TGCGCCAGCAGCGGGGAGGGGGTAGGAGATACGCAGTATTTT
clone size: .; J gene: TRBJ1-5; V gene: TRBV12-3/TRBV12-4; D gene: TRBD1; CDR3 protein: CASSRDSGQPQHF; CDR3 DNA: TGTGCCAGCAGTCGGGACAGCGGCCAGCCCCAGCATTTT
clone size: .; J gene: TRBJ1-4; V gene: TRBV5-1; D gene: .; CDR3 protein: CASSPTSTNEKLFF; CDR3 DNA: TGCGCCAGCAGCCCAACTTCAACTAATGAAAAACTGTTTTTT
clone size: .; J gene: TRBJ2-7; V gene: TRBV20-1; D gene: TRBD1; CDR3 protein: CSAKGQGRSYEQYF; CDR3 DNA: TGCAGTGCGAAGGGACAGGGGAGGTCCTACGAGCAGTACTTC
clone size: .; J gene: TRBJ2-1; V gene: TRBV7-2; D gene: .; CDR3 protein: CASSLAAAPTFNEQFF; CDR3 DNA: TGTGCCAGCAGCTTAGCGGCGGCACCCACTTTCAATGAGCAGTTCTTC
clone size: .; J gene: TRBJ2-7; V gene: TRBV2; D gene: TRBD1; CDR3 protein: CASSEVVTGSQEQYF; CDR3 DNA: TGTGCCAGCAGTGAAGTAGTGACAGGGTCTCAAGAGCAGTACTTC
clone size: few; J gene: TRBJ2-5; V gene: TRBV20-1; D gene: .; CDR3 protein: CSAVTSQETQYF; CDR3 DNA: TGCAGTGCCGTGACTAGTCAAGAGACCCAGTACTTC
clone size: .; J gene: TRBJ1-2; V gene: TRBV5-1; D gene: TRBD1; CDR3 protein: CASNYRPGTVGLGNYGYTF; CDR3 DNA: TGCGCCAGCAACTATCGTCCCGGGACAGTCGGCCTGGGTAACTATGGCTACACCTTC
clone size: few; J gene: TRBJ1-1; V gene: TRBV5-1; D gene: .; CDR3 protein: CASSLGQVYTEAFF; CDR3 DNA: TGCGCCAGCAGCTTGGGACAGGTTTACACTGAAGCTTTCTTT
clone size: few; J gene: TRBJ2-5; V gene: TRBV20-1; D gene: .; CDR3 protein: CSAVPGLETQYF; CDR3 DNA: TGCAGTGCTGTTCCAGGGCTGGAGACCCAGTACTTC
clone size: few; J gene: TRBJ1-4; V gene: TRBV18; D gene: .; CDR3 protein: CASSPRGGEKLFF; CDR3 DNA: TGTGCCAGCTCACCACGGGGAGGTGAAAAACTGTTTTTT
clone size: few; J gene: TRBJ2-5; V gene: TRBV9; D gene: .; CDR3 protein: CASSVAVREETQYF; CDR3 DNA: TGTGCCAGCAGCGTAGCTGTCAGGGAAGAGACCCAGTACTTC